This T cell receptor (beta chain) originates from a study of OX40 agonist ivuxolimab in advanced cancers. Study-wide background: Dose-escalation cases comprised hepatocellular carcinoma, melanoma, renal cell or head and neck cancer. Cohort: 80% to 85% men, mean age 60, aged roughly 20 to 79.

Remarks on this clone: Antigen: not known.

Findings of the study overall: Averaging showed that CD8+ T cells had more expanded clones than CD4+ did.

The data were produced by immunoSEQ multiplex PCR, yet TCRdb's version contains in-frame clones alone and is incomplete. The data show 40,000 to 60,000 clones, about 75% seen once. Sequencing used CD4+ or CD8+ T cells sorted from blood, obtained in a trial of the OX40 agonist ivuxolimab. This TCR was sampled from an adult with an advanced solid tumor such as melanoma, head and neck, liver or kidney cancer.

CDR3 residues: CASSPPGQITDTQYF. DNA of the CDR3: TGCGCCAGCAGCCCGCCGGGACAGATCACAGATACGCAGTATTTT. The gene calls are TRBV4-1 and TRBJ2-3, with 7 bases identical to TRBD1. Germline V gene data show CDR1 as MGHRA and CDR2 as YSYEKL. The CDR3 has 15 amino acids. Trimming at V came to 4 bases and at J to 2 bases, leaving 6 bases not matched to a gene.